Listed below are T cell receptor beta chains from one sample, sequenced in a study of shared clonotypes between healthy human individuals. Method: immunoSEQ multiplex PCR; TCRdb's copy keeps in-frame clones and lacks some. This sample has fewer than 650,000 clones, with roughly four fifths found just once. Sequenced material: PBMCs. The receptors were gathered from a middle-aged woman in good health. Some clones in this sample may be carry-over from other donors' samples. Each CDR3 is given with its conserved first and last residue. A D gene is named only where the DNA matches it firmly. Rows may omit the clone size; those that give it use once, few, many or a size class.

CDR3 DNA: TGCGCCAGCAGCAGGGACCCTCTAGGCACAGATACGCAGTATTTT
CDR3 protein: CASSRDPLGTDTQYF
J gene: TRBJ2-3
clone size: NA
V gene: TRBV5-1
D gene: NA

CDR3 DNA: TGTGCCAGCAGTTCCGGGACAGGGTTCTACGAGCAGTACTTC
CDR3 protein: CASSSGTGFYEQYF
J gene: TRBJ2-7
clone size: NA
V gene: TRBV2
D gene: TRBD1

CDR3 DNA: TGTGCCAGCAGCTTCATCTGGGGTACTGGAAACACCATATATTTT
CDR3 protein: CASSFIWGTGNTIYF
J gene: TRBJ1-3
clone size: NA
V gene: TRBV11-2
D gene: NA

CDR3 DNA: TGTGCCAGCGGACCGAACACCGGGGAGCTGTTTTTT
CDR3 protein: CASGPNTGELFF
J gene: TRBJ2-2
clone size: NA
V gene: TRBV11-2
D gene: NA

CDR3 DNA: TGTGCCAGCTCAAGCCTAGCGGGAGGGCCAGATGAGCAGTTCTTC
CDR3 protein: CASSSLAGGPDEQFF
J gene: TRBJ2-1
clone size: NA
V gene: TRBV18
D gene: TRBD2

CDR3 DNA: TGTGCCAGTCGACCGGGACTTTCCTACAATGAGCAGTTCTTC
CDR3 protein: CASRPGLSYNEQFF
J gene: TRBJ2-1
clone size: NA
V gene: TRBV6-6
D gene: NA

CDR3 DNA: TGTGCCAGCAGCCAAGAGTGGGGACAGCTTAATGAAAAACTGTTTTTT
CDR3 protein: CASSQEWGQLNEKLFF
J gene: TRBJ1-4
clone size: NA
V gene: TRBV14
D gene: TRBD1

CDR3 DNA: TGTGCCAGTAGACGCTCCGGGACAAGGGCCTATGGCTACACCTTC
CDR3 protein: CASRRSGTRAYGYTF
J gene: TRBJ1-2
clone size: once
V gene: TRBV19
D gene: NA

CDR3 DNA: TGTGCCTGGAGTGGTTCCACAGGGACGGGGAGAACCGGGGAGCTGTTTTTT
CDR3 protein: CAWSGSTGTGRTGELFF
J gene: TRBJ2-2
clone size: NA
V gene: TRBV30
D gene: NA

CDR3 DNA: TGTGCCAGCAGCCCCATGGGGGGCGTGGGCGAGACCCAGTACTTC
CDR3 protein: CASSPMGGVGETQYF
J gene: TRBJ2-5
clone size: NA
V gene: TRBV7-9
D gene: NA

CDR3 DNA: TGTGCCAGCAGTCGATATAGCGGGAGCGGGAAAAACATTCAGTACTTC
CDR3 protein: CASSRYSGSGKNIQYF
J gene: TRBJ2-4
clone size: NA
V gene: TRBV28
D gene: TRBD2

CDR3 DNA: TGTGCCAGCAGTGCCAGCGACAGCACAGATACGCAGTATTTT
CDR3 protein: CASSASDSTDTQYF
J gene: TRBJ2-3
clone size: NA
V gene: TRBV6-5
D gene: NA

CDR3 DNA: TGTGCCGGCAGCCAAGGTCAGGGTATCGATCAGCCCCAGCATTTT
CDR3 protein: CAGSQGQGIDQPQHF
J gene: TRBJ1-5
clone size: NA
V gene: TRBV14
D gene: NA

CDR3 DNA: TGTGCCAGCAGCTCCGCCTCGGGACGTCGAGATACGCAGTATTTT
CDR3 protein: CASSSASGRRDTQYF
J gene: TRBJ2-3
clone size: NA
V gene: TRBV7-3
D gene: NA

CDR3 DNA: TGTGCCAGCAGAGACAGGGTACACACCGGGGAGCTGTTTTTT
CDR3 protein: CASRDRVHTGELFF
J gene: TRBJ2-2
clone size: few
V gene: TRBV6-6
D gene: TRBD1

CDR3 DNA: TGTGCCAGCAGCCGGGACGCCTCCTACGAGCAGTACTTC
CDR3 protein: CASSRDASYEQYF
J gene: TRBJ2-7
clone size: once
V gene: TRBV7-9
D gene: NA

CDR3 DNA: TGCGCCAGCAGTGGGGACAGGGGGACCCCGGGACTAAGCACAGATACGCAGTATTTT
CDR3 protein: CASSGDRGTPGLSTDTQYF
J gene: TRBJ2-3
clone size: NA
V gene: TRBV10-1
D gene: TRBD1

CDR3 DNA: TGTGCCAGTACAGGGGAACGGGAGACCCAGTACTTC
CDR3 protein: CASTGERETQYF
J gene: TRBJ2-5
clone size: NA
V gene: TRBV2
D gene: TRBD1

CDR3 DNA: TGTGCCAGCAGCTCGGACTTAAGCTCCTACAATGAGCAGTTCTTC
CDR3 protein: CASSSDLSSYNEQFF
J gene: TRBJ2-1
clone size: NA
V gene: TRBV7-3
D gene: NA

CDR3 DNA: TGTGCCAGCAGCTCAGGGACAGTTGAGAACACTGAAGCTTTCTTT
CDR3 protein: CASSSGTVENTEAFF
J gene: TRBJ1-1
clone size: few
V gene: TRBV6-1
D gene: TRBD1

CDR3 DNA: TGTGCCAGCAGTCCAGACAGGAGCTCTGGAAACACCATATATTTT
CDR3 protein: CASSPDRSSGNTIYF
J gene: TRBJ1-3
clone size: NA
V gene: TRBV28
D gene: NA

CDR3 DNA: TGTGCCTGGAGGACAGAGTTATCCTACGAGCAGTACTTC
CDR3 protein: CAWRTELSYEQYF
J gene: TRBJ2-7
clone size: NA
V gene: TRBV30
D gene: NA

CDR3 DNA: TGCGCCAGCAGCCACGGGACTAGCGGGAGCGCGAACACCGGGGAGCTGTTTTTT
CDR3 protein: CASSHGTSGSANTGELFF
J gene: TRBJ2-2
clone size: NA
V gene: TRBV4-3
D gene: TRBD2

CDR3 DNA: TGCGCCAGCAGTTCCCTCCCTAGTTCAGATACGCAGTATTTT
CDR3 protein: CASSSLPSSDTQYF
J gene: TRBJ2-3
clone size: NA
V gene: TRBV5-1
D gene: NA

CDR3 DNA: TGTGCCAGCAGCTTAGGGTCGAACACTGAAGCTTTCTTT
CDR3 protein: CASSLGSNTEAFF
J gene: TRBJ1-1
clone size: few
V gene: TRBV11-2
D gene: NA

CDR3 DNA: TGTGCCAGCAGTGGAACCGGGACTAGCGGATTTGAGCAGTACTTC
CDR3 protein: CASSGTGTSGFEQYF
J gene: TRBJ2-7
clone size: NA
V gene: TRBV27
D gene: TRBD2

CDR3 DNA: TGTGCCAGCAGTGAGCGTGCGGGGAATGAGCAGTTCTTC
CDR3 protein: CASSERAGNEQFF
J gene: TRBJ2-1
clone size: NA
V gene: TRBV6-4
D gene: NA

CDR3 DNA: TGCGCCAGCAGCCCGCACGGCGGGGCGCTTGGGGAGCAGTACTTC
CDR3 protein: CASSPHGGALGEQYF
J gene: TRBJ2-7
clone size: NA
V gene: TRBV5-1
D gene: NA

CDR3 DNA: TGTGCCAGCAGTTCCGACAGTACGAACGAGCAGTACTTC
CDR3 protein: CASSSDSTNEQYF
J gene: TRBJ2-7
clone size: NA
V gene: TRBV28
D gene: NA

CDR3 DNA: TGTGCCTGGAGTGTACGAGGAGGTGAAGCTTTCTTT
CDR3 protein: CAWSVRGGEAFF
J gene: TRBJ1-1
clone size: NA
V gene: TRBV30
D gene: NA